One sample yielded the 22 T cell receptor beta chains listed below, sequenced in a study of blood T cell repertoires in COVID-19. Profiled with immunoSEQ multiplex PCR; TCRdb holds only in-frame clones, not every one. This sample has approximately 99,000 clones; around 83% occur once, and the top ten carry around 2%. Sequencing input: peripheral blood. Receptor source: a man aged 65 to 79 with active or convalescent COVID-19.

The chain employs TRBV18 and TRBJ1-3; a weak D match, TRBD1 (5 bases). Trimming removed 3 bases from V and 3 bases from J, with 12 bases in between. There are 15 residues in the CDR3. Germline loops: CDR1 KGHSH, CDR2 LQKENI. The CDR3 DNA reads TGTGCCAGCTCACCTGTTACGGGGGTTGGAAACACCATATATTTT. Its translation is CASSPVTGVGNTIYF.

J is TRBJ2-3 and V is TRBV7-2, with D hard to call. The germline V gene has CDR1 SGHTA and CDR2 FQGNSA. The CDR3 consists of 16 residues. Deletions cut 1 base from V and 0 bases from J, with 11 bases between. The CDR3 DNA is TGTGCCAGCAGCTTAGTACCGGTCCGTAGCACAGATACGCAGTATTTT. It codes for CASSLVPVRSTDTQYF.

CDR3 region: CAWSEGTATSGNTIYF. CDR3 nucleotides: TGTGCCTGGAGTGAGGGGACAGCGACAAGTGGAAACACCATATATTTT. The chain links TRBV30 to TRBJ1-3; TRBD1 matches at 7 bases. Germline V gene data show CDR1 as GTSNPN and CDR2 as SVGIG (reference sequence). This CDR3 region has 16 residues. Trimming took 1 base from V and 3 from J; bases not matched to a gene: 9.

This clone was counted a few times. J is TRBJ1-5 and V is TRBV6-5; no reliable D call. Germline V lookup: CDR1 MNHEY, CDR2 SVGAGI. With 6 bases removed from V and 3 bases from J, the gap between germline ends came to 6 bases. The CDR3 is made up of 12 amino acids. CDR3: CASRSTNQPQHF. CDR3 sequence (DNA): TGTGCCAGCAGATCTACCAATCAGCCCCAGCATTTT.

This chain links TRBV3-1 (or the pseudogene TRBV3-2) with TRBJ1-2, with 9 bases aligning to TRBD1. V lost 5 bases, J lost 12 bases, and 7 bases stayed unmatched. Germline V gene lookup returns CDR1 LGHDT and CDR2 YNNKEL (reference sequence). CDR3 size: 12 residues. This CDR3 is CASSSRDRDHTF. CDR3 DNA sequence: TGTGCCAGCAGCTCTAGGGACAGGGATCACACCTTC.

In nucleotides, the CDR3 is TGTGCCAGCAGCCGGGACAGGGGTCGGTCGGCAACGGGAGGAAAACTGTTTTTT. Translated: CASSRDRGRSATGGKLFF. The J gene is TRBJ1-4, the V gene TRBV27; the match to TRBD1 covers 10 bases. The germline V gene encodes CDR1 MNHEY and CDR2 SMNVEV (reference sequence). V trimming: 6 bases; J trimming: 10 bases; junction bases outside the gene matches: 20. The CDR3 consists of 18 residues.

The rearrangement joins TRBV5-1 to TRBJ1-3, with D hard to call. Germline V lookup: CDR1 SGHRS, CDR2 YFSETQ. The CDR3 is made up of 14 amino acids. The ends were cut back, 2 bases at V and 1 base at J, with 7 bases in the middle. CDR3 sequence (DNA): TGCGCCAGCAGCTTCGGTCCGTCTGGAAACACCATATATTTT. It specifies CASSFGPSGNTIYF. Based on the CDR3 plus reference TRBV5-1 and TRBJ1-3, the full variable domain is KAGVTQTPRYLIKTRGQQVTLSCSPISGHRSVSWYQQTPGQGLQFLFEYFSETQRNKGNFPGRFSGRQFSNSRSEMNVSTLELGDSALYLCASSFGPSGNTIYFGEGSWLTVV.

This sequence joins TRBV20-1 and TRBJ2-6; D not certain. The CDR3 covers 15 residues. Deletions cut 3 bases from V and 0 bases from J, with 9 bases between. Per germline, CDR1 DFQATT and CDR2 SNEGSKA (reference sequence). This CDR3 reads CSASKESSGANVLTF. The CDR3 DNA sequence: TGCAGTGCTAGTAAGGAGAGCTCTGGGGCCAACGTCCTGACTTTC.

On this clone itself: Other DNA sequences in the sample encode the same CDR3. Here the CDR3 reads CATSDLSGGKETQYF. The CDR3 nucleotides read TGTGCCACCAGTGATTTGAGCGGGGGAAAAGAGACCCAGTACTTC. V gene TRBV24-1 combines with J gene TRBJ2-5; 8 positions agree with TRBD2. The CDR3 has 15 amino acids. CDR1 and CDR2 (germline): KGHDR, SFDVKD. V shed 0 bases, J shed 3 bases, and the junction held 2 bases outside the gene matches.

The chain has TRBV19 and TRBJ1-5; 9 bases align to TRBD1. This CDR3 region has 16 residues. V lost 0 bases and J lost 5; bases outside the gene matches: 5. CDR1 is LNHDA and CDR2 is SQIVND in the germline V gene (reference sequence). CDR3 sequence: CASSIEGTGWDQPQHF. Here the CDR3 DNA reads TGTGCCAGTAGTATAGAGGGGACAGGGTGGGATCAGCCCCAGCATTTT.

The chain links TRBV28 to TRBJ1-1; D is possibly TRBD1 (5 bases). CDR1 is MDHEN, CDR2 SYDVKM, per germline. There are 14 residues in the CDR3. With 5 bases removed from V and 5 bases from J, the gap between germline ends came to 15 bases. The CDR3 nucleotides are TGTGCCAGCAGTACCCCGGACAAACTAACTGAAGCTTTCTTT. Its protein product is CASSTPDKLTEAFF.

The chain has TRBV5-3 and TRBJ2-3, with D hard to call. TRBV5-3 is marked as an open reading frame, function uncertain. CDR3 size: 18 residues. Trimming pared 0 bases from V and 3 bases from J, leaving 20 bases between. The CDR3 sequence is CARSLVPPGAAGTDTQYF. The CDR3 DNA reads as TGTGCCAGAAGCTTGGTGCCCCCTGGCGCAGCCGGGACAGATACGCAGTATTTT.

The gene calls are TRBV19 and TRBJ1-1; 9 nucleotides line up with TRBD1. Trimming cost V 5 bases and J 7 bases; bases outside gene matches: 11. The CDR3 length is 15 residues. Germline CDR1 LNHDA, CDR2 SQIVND (reference sequence). The CDR3 DNA reads TGTGCCAGTAGTTCCACGACAGGGGGACGAGGTGAAGCTTTCTTT. Protein product: CASSSTTGGRGEAFF.

This clone was recorded once. This chain's CDR3 is CASSWTSGGRSEQYF. In DNA, the CDR3 is TGTGCCAGTAGTTGGACTAGCGGGGGAAGGAGCGAGCAGTACTTC. This chain uses TRBV19 with TRBJ2-7; 13 bases map to TRBD2. There are 15 residues in the CDR3. Germline V gives CDR1 LNHDA, CDR2 SQIVND (reference sequence). Unmatched junction bases numbered 7, after V lost 5 bases and J lost 6 bases.

This chain connects TRBV6-5 to TRBJ1-2; 8 nucleotides align to TRBD1. The CDR3 totals 13 residues. The V segment lost 6 bases and the J segment 3 bases; nucleotides outside the gene matches: 3. Germline CDR1 and CDR2: MNHEY and SVGAGI. The CDR3 is CASRSTGDYGYTF. The DNA of the CDR3 is TGTGCCAGCAGGTCGACAGGGGACTATGGCTACACCTTC.

The chain carries TRBV6-6 and TRBJ2-7, with TRBD1 identical over 10 bases. There are 18 residues in the CDR3. The ends lost 5 bases at V and 2 bases at J; junction bases unmatched: 15. Per germline, CDR1 MNHNY and CDR2 SVGAGI (reference sequence). The CDR3 DNA follows: TGTGCCAGCAGTCGTTTTGGTGGACAGGGGGTATTCGCCTACGAGCAGTACTTC. Translated: CASSRFGGQGVFAYEQYF.

The chain joins TRBV28 to TRBJ1-5; D possibly corresponds to TRBD1 (6 bases). This CDR3 spans 14 amino acids. Looked up from germline, CDR1 is MDHEN and CDR2 is SYDVKM. Between the trimmed V and J ends, which lost 5 bases and 2 bases, there was a span of 10 bases. In DNA form, the CDR3 reads TGTGCCAGCAGTGGGGGGGCCGGCAATCAGCCCCAGCATTTT. Encoded protein: CASSGGAGNQPQHF.

The V gene is TRBV4-3, the J gene TRBJ2-7; no clear D gene. The CDR3 loop spans 15 amino acids. Germline V CDR1 and CDR2: LGHNA, YSLEER. Trimming took off 4 bases at V and 2 bases at J, with 15 bases between the two ends. DNA of the CDR3: TGCGCCAGCAGCCCCTCTAAAATTGCGACCTACGAGCAGTACTTC. Translated, it gives CASSPSKIATYEQYF.

This rearrangement joins TRBV7-4 to TRBJ2-3; 8 nucleotides line up with TRBD1. The junction had 2 bases not matched to a gene; V was cut back by 4 bases and J by 5 bases. CDR3 length: 13 residues. Germline V gene sequence: CDR1 SGHVT, CDR2 SQSDAQ. This chain's CDR3 is CASSCGQGDTQYF. In DNA, the CDR3 is TGTGCCAGCAGCTGCGGACAGGGAGATACGCAGTATTTT.

This rearrangement joins TRBV18 to TRBJ1-2; weak D call: TRBD1 (5 bases). Trimming cost V 5 bases and J 8 bases, with 24 bases left between them. This CDR3 comprises 16 residues. Germline CDR1 and CDR2: KGHSH and LQKENI. The CDR3 loop reads CASSGWEGPSADGYTF. The CDR3 DNA follows: TGTGCCAGCTCAGGTTGGGAGGGGCCTTCGGCCGACGGCTACACCTTC.

The chain has TRBV7-2 and TRBJ1-1; D is unclear. Per germline, CDR1 SGHTA and CDR2 FQGNSA. The CDR3 sequence is 14 residues long. Trimming removed 5 bases at V and 0 bases at J, with 10 bases between. The CDR3 spells CASSPRQMNTEAFF. CDR3 sequence (DNA): TGTGCCAGCAGCCCGAGGCAGATGAACACTGAAGCTTTCTTT. The full variable domain, rest sourced from reference TRBV7-2 and TRBJ1-1, is GAGVSQSPSNKVTEKGKDVELRCDPISGHTALYWYRQSLGQGLEFLIYFQGNSAPDKSGLPSDRFSAERTGGSVSTLTIQRTQQEDSAVYLCASSPRQMNTEAFFGQGTRLTVV.

This chain joins TRBV5-1 and TRBJ1-5; possibly TRBD1 for D (5 bases). Germline-derived CDR1 and CDR2 are SGHRS and YFSETQ. CDR3 length: 14 amino acids. Trimming took off 4 bases at V and 4 bases at J, with 12 bases between the two ends. The DNA of the CDR3 is TGCGCCAGCAGCCCAGGGATTGCAAATCAGCCCCAGCATTTT. It specifies CASSPGIANQPQHF.